This T cell receptor beta chain was identified during a study of cytomegalovirus exposure and HLA in healthy donors. 60 Vbeta and 13 Jbeta primers were used in PCR. This table comes from immunoSEQ multiplex PCR, and its TCRdb copy is limited to in-frame clones, with some not included. The table lists roughly 100,000 clones. The CDR3 is made up of 15 amino acids. The V gene lost 6 bases and the J gene lost 2 bases, with 14 bases spanning the gap. The germline gives CDR1 SNHLY, CDR2 FYNNEI. When sampled, the donors appeared nominally healthy, though they likely had unrecorded immune exposures. The sequenced sample consisted of PBMCs. V and J are TRBV2 and TRBJ1-3, with D tentatively TRBD1 (6 bases). The clonotype was recovered from a man aged 50 to 60 in good health and CMV-seronegative. The CDR3 spells CASSQERTAGNTIYF. The CDR3 DNA follows: TGTGCCAGCAGCCAAGAAAGGACAGCTGGAAACACCATATATTTT. The entire variable domain, with the rest obtained from reference TRBV2 and TRBJ1-3, is as follows: EPEVTQTPSHQVTQMGQEVILRCVPISNHLYFYWYRQILGQKVEFLVSFYNNEISEKSEIFDDQFSVERPDGSNFTLKIRSTKLEDSAMYFCASSQERTAGNTIYFGEGSWLTVV.